These 18 T cell receptor beta chains share one sample of origin, sequenced in a study of a mutant IDH1 vaccine in newly diagnosed glioma. Sequencing was performed with immunoSEQ multiplex PCR; in TCRdb, only in-frame clones are kept and a portion is missing. The table records approximately 60,000 clones, 80% to 90% of them present only once. These receptors have no identified antigens. Regarding time point: week 23, last vaccination. A 20-mer mutant IDH1 peptide at 300 ug was injected subcutaneously with topical imiquimod. Source: PBMCs, taken from a glioma patient whose treatment included an IDH1 peptide vaccine. The source of these receptors is a young man with glioma.

The chain uses TRBV11-2 and TRBJ2-6, with a possible D match to TRBD1 (6 bases). V lost 5 bases and J 0 bases, leaving 17 bases between the germline ends. The CDR3 covers 18 residues. Looked up from germline, CDR1 is SGHAT and CDR2 is FQNNGV. The CDR3 coding sequence is TGTGCCAGCAGCCTTAGGACTCACAGGGACTCTGGGGCCAACGTCCTGACTTTC. Translated: CASSLRTHRDSGANVLTF.

The CDR3 nucleotides are TGTGCCAGCTCTGGGTACATACGCACCGGGGAGCTGTTTTTT. Its protein product is CASSGYIRTGELFF. V usage is TRBV28 and J usage is TRBJ2-2; no definite D call. The CDR3 length is 14 residues. Germline V gene sequence: CDR1 MDHEN, CDR2 SYDVKM. V dropped 8 bases and J dropped 4 bases, with 14 bases sitting between them. The full variable domain, in which reference TRBV28 and TRBJ2-2 provide the parts outside the CDR3, is DVKVTQSSRYLVKRTGEKVFLECVQDMDHENMFWYRQDPGLGLRLIYFSYDVKMKEKGDIPEGYSVSREKKERFSLILESASTNQTSMYLCASSGYIRTGELFFGEGSRLTVL.

The rearrangement links TRBV19 to TRBJ1-1, with 11 bases aligning to TRBD1. Unmatched junction bases numbered 5, after V lost 4 bases and J lost 4 bases. The CDR3 consists of 15 residues. Per germline, CDR1 LNHDA and CDR2 SQIVND (reference sequence). The CDR3 DNA is TGTGCCAGTAGTAAAATTGGGACAGGGGGCACTGAAGCTTTCTTT. It specifies CASSKIGTGGTEAFF.

This chain uses TRBV7-7 with TRBJ2-5; D remains unclear. CDR1 and CDR2 (germline): SSHAT, FNYEAQ (reference sequence). V gave up 0 bases and J gave up 1 base, with 6 bases separating them. The CDR3 totals 14 residues. DNA for the CDR3: TGTGCCAGCAGCTTAGCGGTCGCCCAAGAGACCCAGTACTTC. Translated, it gives CASSLAVAQETQYF.

V is TRBV5-1 and J is TRBJ2-1; 10 nucleotides align to TRBD2. The J segment lost 10 bases and the V segment lost 4 bases, leaving 11 bases of the junction unmatched. The CDR3 is 15 residues long. CDR1 is SGHRS and CDR2 is YFSETQ in the germline V gene. DNA for the CDR3: TGCGCCAGCAGCAAAGCGGGGGGGCCCGCGGACGAGCAGTTCTTC. It yields the protein CASSKAGGPADEQFF.

The chain combines TRBV5-1 with TRBJ2-5; 9 bases fit TRBD2. V lost 4 bases, J lost 1 base, and 2 bases stayed unmatched. The CDR3 totals 14 residues. Germline V CDR1 and CDR2: SGHRS, YFSETQ. CDR3 protein: CASSLAGIQETQYF. The CDR3 nucleotides are TGCGCCAGCAGCCTAGCGGGGATCCAAGAGACCCAGTACTTC.

This clone was counted a few times. The chain carries TRBV19 and TRBJ1-1, with TRBD1 identical over 9 bases. Per germline, CDR1 LNHDA and CDR2 SQIVND (reference sequence). The CDR3 contains 15 residues. The ends lost 3 bases at V and 8 bases at J; junction bases unmatched: 10. The CDR3 nucleotides are TGTGCCAGTAGTATGAACCGGGACAGGGCAAGAGAAGCTTTCTTT. As protein: CASSMNRDRAREAFF.

This rearrangement joins TRBV9 to TRBJ2-3; D remains ambiguous. This CDR3 has 12 residues. V dropped 3 bases and J dropped 4 bases, with 6 bases sitting between them. CDR1 SGDLS and CDR2 YYNGEE come from the germline V gene. The CDR3 is CASSGSPDTQYF. Written as DNA, the CDR3 is TGTGCCAGCAGCGGGTCCCCAGATACGCAGTATTTT.

The chain is built from TRBV12-5 and TRBJ2-7; TRBD1 matches 9 bases. The CDR3 loop spans 15 amino acids. The germline V gene has CDR1 LGHNT and CDR2 FRNRAP. J was trimmed by 3 bases and V by 2 bases; bases with no gene match: 5. CDR3 in amino acids: CASGLPRQGGYEQYF. CDR3 bases: TGTGCTAGTGGTTTGCCCCGACAGGGGGGCTACGAGCAGTACTTC.

The J gene is TRBJ2-5, the V gene TRBV4-2; D ambiguous. Germline CDR1 LGHNA, CDR2 YNFKEQ. The CDR3 runs to 14 residues. V was clipped by 3 bases and J by 5 bases, with 13 bases between them. The CDR3 sequence: CASSHSGIGETQYF. CDR3 DNA sequence: TGTGCCAGCAGCCACTCTGGGATTGGGGAGACCCAGTACTTC.

The V gene is TRBV28, the J gene TRBJ2-1, with 11 bases aligning to TRBD2. Germline V CDR1 and CDR2: MDHEN, SYDVKM. This CDR3 comprises 16 residues. V lost 3 bases to trimming and J lost 8 bases; unmatched junction nucleotides: 9. In DNA, the CDR3 is TGTGCCAGCAGTTTCCCCAATAGCGGGGGGGCCGATGAGCAGTTCTTC. Protein sequence: CASSFPNSGGADEQFF. The full variable domain, rest sourced from reference TRBV28 and TRBJ2-1, is DVKVTQSSRYLVKRTGEKVFLECVQDMDHENMFWYRQDPGLGLRLIYFSYDVKMKEKGDIPEGYSVSREKKERFSLILESASTNQTSMYLCASSFPNSGGADEQFFGPGTRLTVL.

The chain has TRBV9 and TRBJ2-6; D unclear. Germline lookup yields CDR1 SGDLS and CDR2 YYNGEE. V lost 4 bases to trimming and J lost 3 bases, with 11 bases between them. The CDR3 length is 15 residues. CDR3 sequence reads: CASSPEFGGANVLTF. In nucleotides, the CDR3 is TGTGCCAGCAGCCCGGAATTTGGTGGGGCCAACGTCCTGACTTTC.

This clone has just one count. The chain recombines TRBV15 with TRBJ1-2; D ambiguous. Germline V CDR1 and CDR2: LNHNV, YYDKDF (reference sequence). The CDR3 length is 13 residues. Trimming took 0 bases from V and 4 from J, leaving 6 bases between them. The CDR3 nucleotides are TGTGCCACCAGCAGAGATTCGGTCTATGGCTACACCTTC. It yields the protein CATSRDSVYGYTF.

The chain is built from TRBV30 and TRBJ1-6; D call uncertain. The CDR3 has 18 amino acids. V was shortened by 1 base and J by 0 bases, with 16 bases between the two germline ends. Per germline, CDR1 GTSNPN and CDR2 SVGIG (reference sequence). CDR3 nucleotides: TGTGCCTGGAGTGCCGCGGTGGGCAAAAGCTCCTATAATTCACCCCTCCACTTT. This sequence encodes CAWSAAVGKSSYNSPLHF. Together with reference TRBV30 and TRBJ1-6, the CDR3 gives the full variable domain: SQTIHQWPATLVQPVGSPLSLECTVEGTSNPNLYWYRQAAGRGLQLLFYSVGIGQISSEVPQNLSASRPQDRQFILSSKKLLLSDSGFYLCAWSAAVGKSSYNSPLHFGNGTRLTVT.

The chain carries TRBV27 and TRBJ2-3; TRBD1 matches 9 bases. CDR1 and CDR2 from the germline V gene are MNHEY and SMNVEV (reference sequence). Unmatched junction bases numbered 5, after V lost 0 bases and J lost 4 bases. This CDR3 has 16 residues. The DNA of the CDR3 is TGTGCCAGCAGTTTATCAGTACAGGGGGCTTCAGATACGCAGTATTTT. Its protein product is CASSLSVQGASDTQYF.

This chain uses TRBV7-2 with TRBJ2-1; D gene uncertain. The CDR3 runs to 11 residues. V was trimmed by 0 bases and J by 10 bases, leaving 4 bases between them. The germline gives CDR1 SGHTA, CDR2 FQGNSA. The CDR3 sequence is CASSLAWEQFF. As DNA, the CDR3 is TGTGCCAGCAGCTTAGCTTGGGAGCAGTTCTTC.

This clone was observed once. This CDR3 is CASSVETSGTDTQYF. CDR3 sequence (DNA): TGTGCCAGCAGCGTAGAAACCTCTGGCACAGATACGCAGTATTTT. This chain connects TRBV9 to TRBJ2-3; D ambiguous. CDR3 length equals 15 residues. Germline assignment: CDR1 SGDLS and CDR2 YYNGEE. V was clipped by 0 bases and J by 1 base, with 9 bases between them.

J is TRBJ2-7 and V is TRBV6-5, with TRBD1 identical over 9 bases. Germline CDR1 reads MNHEY; CDR2 reads SVGAGI. V was clipped by 4 bases and J by 6 bases; unmatched bases: 10. The CDR3 is 15 amino acids. This CDR3 reads CASSSPGQGIIEQYF. The CDR3 DNA is TGTGCCAGCAGTTCACCGGGACAGGGTATTATCGAGCAGTACTTC.